Below are 29 T cell receptor beta chains sequenced from a single sample in a study of cytomegalovirus exposure and HLA in healthy donors. Vbeta (60) and Jbeta (13) primers were used in the PCR. Sequenced by immunoSEQ multiplex PCR; TCRdb stores in-frame clones only, minus some. The sample carries almost 70,000 clones, around 66% recorded once. The sample taken for sequencing was PBMCs. All receptors derive from a male donor in good health and CMV-seropositive.

V gene TRBV4-1 combines with J gene TRBJ1-2; D possibly corresponds to TRBD1 (6 bases). Per germline, CDR1 MGHRA and CDR2 YSYEKL. The CDR3 extends over 16 amino acids. Trimming stripped 0 bases from V and 4 bases from J, with 15 bases between. The CDR3 protein is CASSQEPGDFSYGYTF. The CDR3 nucleotides read TGCGCCAGCAGCCAAGAACCAGGGGATTTTAGCTATGGCTACACCTTC.

This clone was seen only a few times. The gene calls are TRBV5-1 and TRBJ2-7, with D perhaps matching TRBD2 (5 bases). V dropped 3 bases and J dropped 6 bases, with 16 bases sitting between them. Germline loops: CDR1 SGHRS, CDR2 YFSETQ. The CDR3 sequence is 14 residues long. The CDR3 reads CASSSGRTPPEQYF. The CDR3 DNA is TGCGCCAGCAGCTCTGGCAGGACTCCCCCCGAGCAGTACTTC.

A word on this clone: The junction departs from the called germline gene at one end, perhaps through a read error. This chain joins TRBV5-4 and TRBJ2-3, with TRBD1 matching 7 bases. This CDR3 comprises 12 residues. Germline CDR1 and CDR2: SGHNT and YYREEE (reference sequence). The CDR3 sequence is CAGSVLQGTQYF. In DNA form, the CDR3 reads TGTGCCGGCAGCGTACTACAGGGGACGCAGTATTTT.

To note about this clone: At one end the junction does not follow the germline gene, possibly because of a read error. V gene TRBV7-9 combines with J gene TRBJ1-2, with D uncertain. Looked up from germline, CDR1 is SEHNR and CDR2 is FQNEAQ (reference sequence). The CDR3 contains 13 residues. The DNA of the CDR3 is TGTTCCAGCAGCTTAGACGGTTACTATGGCTACACCTTC. It yields the protein CSSSLDGYYGYTF.

V is TRBV7-9 and J is TRBJ1-1; TRBD1 matches at 7 bases. Germline assignment: CDR1 SEHNR and CDR2 FQNEAQ (reference sequence). CDR3 length equals 16 residues. The trim removed 5 bases at V and 3 bases at J, leaving 12 bases unmatched. CDR3 bases: TGTGCCAGCAGCCCCACGGACAGGACATCTTACACTGAAGCTTTCTTT. This gives the protein CASSPTDRTSYTEAFF.

This clone was seen just once. The rearrangement joins TRBV6-5 to TRBJ1-1; 9 bases are a match to TRBD1. Germline values: CDR1 MNHEY, CDR2 SVGAGI. The CDR3 runs 13 residues. V dropped 4 bases and J dropped 11; count of bases not matched to a gene: 8. CDR3: CASSLGTGTAAFF. As DNA, the CDR3 is TGTGCCAGCAGTTTAGGGACAGGGACAGCTGCTTTCTTT.

V and J are TRBV4-1 and TRBJ2-5; 10 nucleotides agree with TRBD2. Unmatched junction bases numbered 2, after V lost 1 base and J lost 0 bases. This CDR3 is built from 16 residues. Germline CDR1 is MGHRA and CDR2 is YSYEKL. The CDR3 DNA reads as TGCGCCAGCAGCCAAGTAGGACTAGCGGACCAAGAGACCCAGTACTTC. Its protein product is CASSQVGLADQETQYF.

V gene TRBV6-5 combines with J gene TRBJ2-1, with TRBD2 as a possible D gene (5 bases). Germline V gene data show CDR1 as MNHEY and CDR2 as SVGAGI. The CDR3 spans 15 residues. V was pared by 6 bases and J by 2 bases, with 14 bases between. The CDR3 sequence: CASSPVGRPYNEQFF. CDR3 nucleotide sequence: TGTGCCAGCAGCCCCGTGGGGAGACCCTACAATGAGCAGTTCTTC.

The chain links TRBV29-1 to TRBJ1-1, with TRBD1 matching over 7 bases. The trim removed 3 bases at V and 5 bases at J, leaving 3 bases unmatched. The CDR3 has 12 residues. Germline-derived CDR1 and CDR2 are SQVTM and ANQGSEA. The CDR3 nucleotides read TGCAGCGTTGATAGGGGGCGTACTGAAGCTTTCTTT. It specifies CSVDRGRTEAFF.

The CDR3, as DNA: TGTGCCAGCAGTGAATGGACAGGGGGGGACGAGACCCAGTACTTC. Translation gives CASSEWTGGDETQYF. V gene TRBV25-1 combines with J gene TRBJ2-5; TRBD1 aligns across 10 bases. CDR3 length: 15 residues. Germline CDR1 reads MGHDK; CDR2 reads SYGVNS. The V gene end was trimmed by 1 base and the J gene end by 5 bases; junction bases not matched to a gene: 4.

CDR3 sequence reads: CASSLGGSGANVLTF. The CDR3 region has the DNA TGTGCCAGCAGTCTGGGGGGCTCTGGGGCCAACGTCCTGACTTTC. V is TRBV25-1 and J is TRBJ2-6; D possibly corresponds to TRBD2 (6 bases). Germline loops: CDR1 MGHDK, CDR2 SYGVNS. There are 15 residues in the CDR3. V lost 5 bases and J lost 0, with 8 bases in between. The full variable domain, its missing parts supplied by reference TRBV25-1 and TRBJ2-6, is EADIYQTPRYLVIGTGKKITLECSQTMGHDKMYWYQQDPGMELHLIHYSYGVNSTEKGDLSSESTVSRIRTEHFPLTLESARPSHTSQYLCASSLGGSGANVLTFGAGSRLTVL.

Worth noting for this clone: The junction does not match germline at one end; this may be a read error. The chain couples TRBV30 to TRBJ1-1; the D gene is possibly TRBD1 (6 bases). Germline V gene sequence: CDR1 GTSNPN, CDR2 SVGIG (reference sequence). This CDR3 is 12 amino acids long. CDR3 sequence (DNA): TGTGCCTGGAGCCGGGGGGGGGCTGAGGCTTTCTTT. Translated, it gives CAWSRGGAEAFF. The full variable domain, with the rest looked up from reference TRBV30 and TRBJ1-1, is SQTIHQWPATLVQPVGSPLSLECTVEGTSNPNLYWYRQAAGRGLQLLFYSVGIGQISSEVPQNLSASRPQDRQFILSSKKLLLSDSGFYLCAWSRGGAEAFFGQGTRLTVV.

CDR3 region: CASSLSGRKDYGYTF. CDR3 nucleotide sequence: TGTGCCAGCAGCTTGAGCGGCAGGAAGGACTATGGCTACACCTTC. The V and J genes are TRBV5-8 and TRBJ1-2, with unresolved D. CDR1 and CDR2 (germline): SGHTS, YDEGEE. The CDR3 totals 15 residues. The V end lost 1 base, the J end lost 3 bases, and 13 bases lay between the germline ends.

This clone occurred once. The chain joins TRBV7-9 to TRBJ2-2; 8 bases fit TRBD1. The germline V gene encodes CDR1 SEHNR and CDR2 FQNEAQ (reference sequence). This CDR3 contains 16 residues. Trimming cost V 5 bases and J 7 bases; bases outside gene matches: 12. This CDR3 reads CASSPRRTGIDGELFF. Written as DNA, the CDR3 is TGTGCCAGCAGCCCCCGTCGGACAGGGATAGACGGGGAGCTGTTTTTT.

The rearrangement joins TRBV11-2 to TRBJ2-5; 10 nucleotides align to TRBD2. CDR3 length equals 13 residues. The ends lost 7 bases at V and 3 bases at J; junction bases unmatched: 2. Germline V lookup: CDR1 SGHAT, CDR2 FQNNGV. CDR3 sequence (DNA): TGTGCCAGCACCCTAGCGGGGGAAGAGACCCAGTACTTC. This sequence encodes CASTLAGEETQYF.

V is TRBV5-1 and J is TRBJ1-1, with 8 bases identical to TRBD1. CDR3 length: 14 amino acids. Germline V gives CDR1 SGHRS, CDR2 YFSETQ. After removal of 3 bases from V and 1 base from J, the junction contained 2 bases not matched to a gene. The CDR3 coding sequence is TGCGCCAGCAGCTGGGACAGGACGAACACTGAAGCTTTCTTT. As protein: CASSWDRTNTEAFF.

The genes are TRBV5-1 and TRBJ2-5; D is perhaps TRBD2 (6 bases). Per the germline V gene, CDR1 is SGHRS and CDR2 is YFSETQ. V was cut by 3 bases and J by 3 bases, with 9 bases left in between. This CDR3 has 13 residues. In DNA, the CDR3 is TGCGCCAGCAGCTATGGGACTGAAGAGACCCAGTACTTC. Protein: CASSYGTEETQYF.

This chain uses TRBV7-2 with TRBJ2-7, with D unclear. This CDR3 spans 14 amino acids. Trimming took 1 base from V and 2 from J, leaving 9 bases between them. The V gene's germline CDR1 is SGHTA and CDR2 FQGNSA. This chain's CDR3 is CASSLENGPYEQYF. In nucleotides, the CDR3 is TGTGCCAGCAGCTTAGAAAACGGTCCCTACGAGCAGTACTTC.

The CDR3 DNA sequence: TGTGCCAGCAGCTTAGGGCGGGCGAGCGGGGGCGACGAGCAGTACTTC. As protein: CASSLGRASGGDEQYF. V usage is TRBV7-6 and J usage is TRBJ2-7; 8 nucleotides match TRBD2. Germline CDR1 is SGHVS and CDR2 is FNYEAQ. V lost 1 base, J lost 5 bases, and 10 bases stayed unmatched. The length of the CDR3 is 16 residues.

CDR3 bases: TGTGCCAGCAGCTCACAGGGGAAAGAGACCCAGTACTTC. This codes for CASSSQGKETQYF. The V gene is TRBV7-9, the J gene TRBJ2-5, with 7 bases identical to TRBD1. The CDR3 is 13 residues long. V was pared by 4 bases and J by 3 bases, with 2 bases of the junction left unmatched. Per germline, CDR1 SEHNR and CDR2 FQNEAQ (reference sequence).

This chain uses TRBV21-1 with TRBJ1-3; TRBD1 is the table's D call and was not checked against the DNA. TRBV21-1 is flagged as a pseudogene. The CDR3 runs to 19 residues. The CDR3 DNA follows: TGTGCCAGCAGCACCCCTAGGTGGGACAGGGGGCTCTCTGGAAACACCATATATTTT. Its translation: CASSTPRWDRGLSGNTIYF.

This rearrangement joins TRBV6-6 to TRBJ2-7, with 7 bases fitting TRBD2. The germline gives CDR1 MNHNY, CDR2 SVGAGI (reference sequence). Losses at the gene ends were 4 bases for V and 2 bases for J; bases not matched to a gene: 5. CDR3 length: 14 amino acids. In DNA, the CDR3 is TGTGCCAGCAGTTTTTCCGGGACTACCTACGAGCAGTACTTC. Encoded protein: CASSFSGTTYEQYF.

The chain joins TRBV9 to TRBJ2-7; TRBD1 matches 11 bases. J was trimmed by 4 bases and V by 5 bases; bases with no gene match: 2. This CDR3 is built from 13 residues. The V gene's germline CDR1 is SGDLS and CDR2 YYNGEE. Written as DNA, the CDR3 is TGTGCCAGCAGGGACAGGGGGCCGTACGAGCAGTACTTC. Translated, it gives CASRDRGPYEQYF.

The chain is built from TRBV2 and TRBJ1-4, with 10 bases identical to TRBD1. The junction had 4 bases not matched to a gene; V was cut back by 7 bases and J by 5 bases. Germline assignment: CDR1 SNHLY and CDR2 FYNNEI. The CDR3 has 14 amino acids. DNA for the CDR3: TGTGCCAGCACCCGGGACAGGGGAAATGAAAAACTGTTTTTT. This gives the protein CASTRDRGNEKLFF.

This clone has a handful of counts. J is TRBJ2-7 and V is TRBV4-3, with D possibly matching TRBD1 (6 bases). V gave up 4 bases and J gave up 4 bases, with 17 bases separating them. The V gene's germline CDR1 is LGHNA and CDR2 YSLEER. The CDR3 extends over 15 amino acids. The CDR3 loop reads CASSRLRDIRYEQYF. The CDR3 region has the DNA TGCGCCAGCAGCCGCCTCCGGGACATAAGGTACGAGCAGTACTTC.

The rearrangement joins TRBV29-1 to TRBJ1-2, with 8 bases matching TRBD1. Germline loops: CDR1 SQVTM, CDR2 ANQGSEA. The CDR3 is 12 amino acids. The junction had 2 bases not matched to a gene; V was cut back by 4 bases and J by 4 bases. CDR3 in amino acids: CSVAGGTYGYTF. The CDR3 coding sequence is TGCAGCGTTGCAGGGGGCACCTATGGCTACACCTTC.

The genes are TRBV7-2 and TRBJ2-1, with TRBD2 as a possible D gene (6 bases). V shed 7 bases and J shed 5 bases, with 12 bases lying between them. The CDR3 covers 13 residues. Germline V gives CDR1 SGHTA, CDR2 FQGNSA. In nucleotides, the CDR3 is TGTGCCAGCACTCTTGGAGGGGACAATGAGCAGTTCTTC. Its protein is CASTLGGDNEQFF.

The chain recombines TRBV5-1 with TRBJ2-7, with TRBD1 matching over 10 bases. Per germline, CDR1 SGHRS and CDR2 YFSETQ. The CDR3 is 15 amino acids. J lost 5 bases, V lost 4 bases, and 9 bases had no gene match. DNA for the CDR3: TGCGCCAGCAGCGCACCCGGGACAGGGGTCAACGAGCAGTACTTC. This gives the protein CASSAPGTGVNEQYF.

This CDR3 reads CASSRWTSRDYEQYF. CDR3 coding DNA: TGTGCCAGCAGCCGATGGACTAGCCGAGACTACGAGCAGTACTTC. The genes are TRBV11-2 and TRBJ2-7; 8 nucleotides align to TRBD2. The length of the CDR3 is 15 residues. V lost 5 bases and J lost 3; bases outside the gene matches: 9. Germline V gives CDR1 SGHAT, CDR2 FQNNGV. Drawing the rest from reference TRBV11-2 and TRBJ2-7, the complete variable domain is EAGVAQSPRYKIIEKRQSVAFWCNPISGHATLYWYQQILGQGPKLLIQFQNNGVVDDSQLPKDRFSAERLKGVDSTLKIQPAKLEDSAVYLCASSRWTSRDYEQYFGPGTRLTVT.